The rows below give T cell receptor beta chains drawn from one sample of a study of blood T cell repertoires in COVID-19. Profiling relied on immunoSEQ multiplex PCR, and the TCRdb table lists in-frame clones only, not all of them. The sample contains just over 300,000 clones, approximately 84% of which appear only once. The sample comprised PBMCs or T cells enriched from blood (not recorded which). The receptor source for this set is a man aged 30 to 39 who had recovered from COVID-19. Each CDR3 is given with its conserved first and last residue. D genes are given only for firm matches. Where a row states a size, it is once, few, many or the class of an expanded clone; other rows omit it.

d_call,clone_size,v_call,j_call,cdr3_aa,cdr3_nt
TRBD2,-,TRBV5-1,TRBJ2-3,CASSLGVASGGPDTQYF,TGCGCCAGCAGCTTGGGGGTGGCTAGCGGGGGACCAGATACGCAGTATTTT
-,-,TRBV28,TRBJ1-2,CASIKGLDYGYTF,TGTGCCAGCATAAAGGGGTTGGACTATGGCTACACCTTC
-,-,TRBV19,TRBJ1-2,CASSAGTTYGYTF,TGTGCCAGTAGCGCCGGGACAACATATGGCTACACCTTC
TRBD2,-,TRBV14,TRBJ2-1,CASSRTSGYDEQFF,TGTGCCAGCAGTCGGACTAGCGGTTATGATGAGCAGTTCTTC
TRBD1,-,TRBV6-4,TRBJ2-2,CASRRDRANTGELFF,TGTGCCAGCAGGAGGGACAGGGCCAACACCGGGGAGCTGTTTTTT
TRBD2,-,TRBV5-4,TRBJ2-5,CASSLWRGGRGETQYF,TGTGCCAGCAGCTTGTGGCGGGGGGGCCGGGGAGAGACCCAGTACTTC
-,-,TRBV29-1,TRBJ2-2,CSVARGPAGELFF,TGCAGCGTTGCCAGGGGACCGGCCGGGGAGCTGTTTTTT
TRBD1,-,TRBV11-2,TRBJ1-2,CASSFRGPGFGYTF,TGTGCCAGCAGCTTCAGGGGGCCTGGATTCGGCTACACCTTC
-,-,TRBV7-2,TRBJ2-7,CASSFGLTLGEQYF,TGTGCCAGCAGCTTCGGGTTGACCCTCGGCGAGCAGTACTTC
-,-,TRBV25-1,TRBJ1-6,CASSALGGSLNSPLHF,TGTGCCAGCAGTGCCCTCGGAGGATCGCTAAATTCACCCCTCCACTTT
TRBD2,few,TRBV5-5,TRBJ2-2,CASSKGTSGSNTGELFF,TGTGCCAGCAGCAAGGGAACTAGCGGGAGCAACACCGGGGAGCTGTTTTTT
TRBD1,once,TRBV5-1,TRBJ1-1,CASSLGTGVGTEAFF,TGCGCCAGCAGCTTGGGGACAGGGGTGGGCACTGAAGCTTTCTTT
TRBD1,-,TRBV5-4,TRBJ2-7,CASSLEPGQGHEQYF,TGTGCCAGCAGCTTGGAACCGGGACAGGGGCACGAGCAGTACTTC
TRBD1,-,TRBV15,TRBJ1-2,CATMDRGLRGYTF,TGTGCCACGATGGACAGGGGGCTGAGAGGCTACACCTTC
TRBD2,-,TRBV28,TRBJ2-1,CASGLSGGAYNEQFF,TGTGCCAGCGGACTTAGCGGGGGGGCCTACAATGAGCAGTTCTTC
TRBD2,-,TRBV5-5,TRBJ2-3,CASSSRLAGSTDTQYF,TGTGCCAGCAGCTCTCGACTAGCGGGGAGCACAGATACGCAGTATTTT
TRBD1,few,TRBV5-6,TRBJ1-4,CASSHTGETNEKLFF,TGTGCCAGCAGCCACACAGGGGAGACTAATGAAAAACTGTTTTTT
TRBD1,-,TRBV4-1,TRBJ1-1,CASSPVGRGRIEAFF,TGCGCCAGCAGCCCCGTCGGCAGGGGGCGGATTGAAGCTTTCTTT
TRBD1,-,TRBV9,TRBJ1-5,CASSVDAGGAQPQHF,TGTGCCAGCAGCGTAGACGCAGGGGGCGCCCAGCCCCAGCATTTT
TRBD2,-,TRBV4-1,TRBJ2-5,CASSQPLAGGLAGGSQETQYF,TGCGCCAGCAGCCAACCCCTTGCGGGGGGACTAGCGGGAGGGTCCCAAGAGACCCAGTACTTC
-,-,TRBV18,TRBJ2-1,CASSPLEMGEQFF,TGTGCCAGCTCACCACTGGAGATGGGTGAGCAGTTCTTC
-,medium-sized,TRBV19,TRBJ1-4,CASSIGETNEKLFF,TGTGCCAGTAGTATCGGTGAAACTAATGAAAAACTGTTTTTT
TRBD2,-,TRBV4-1,TRBJ2-7,CASSQDRASGGYDEQYF,TGCGCCAGCAGCCAAGATCGGGCTAGCGGGGGGTACGACGAGCAGTACTTC
-,-,TRBV29-1,TRBJ1-1,CSVKEVGGQDTEAFF,TGCAGCGTTAAGGAGGTCGGGGGTCAGGACACTGAAGCTTTCTTT
-,-,TRBV4-2,TRBJ1-1,CASSQEDSRNTEAFF,TGTGCCAGCAGCCAAGAGGACAGCAGGAACACTGAAGCTTTCTTT
TRBD2,-,TRBV3-1/TRBV3-2,TRBJ2-7,CASSGVAGGYEQYF,TGTGCCAGCAGTGGGGTAGCGGGTGGCTACGAGCAGTACTTC
TRBD2,-,TRBV3-1/TRBV3-2,TRBJ2-1,CASSHPLAESYNEQFF,TGTGCCAGCAGCCACCCCCTAGCGGAGTCCTACAATGAGCAGTTCTTC
-,-,TRBV10-1,TRBJ2-6,CASDSSGANVLTF,TGCGCCAGCGACAGCTCTGGGGCCAACGTCCTGACTTTC
-,-,TRBV11-2,TRBJ1-5,CASSTLTGRDQPQHF,TGTGCCAGCAGCACCTTAACAGGGAGGGATCAGCCCCAGCATTTT
-,-,TRBV2,TRBJ1-5,CASNRDKNQPQHF,TGTGCCAGCAACCGGGACAAGAATCAGCCCCAGCATTTT
-,-,TRBV5-4,TRBJ2-1,CASSYGGFLGEQFF,TGTGCCAGCAGCTACGGCGGGTTTTTGGGTGAGCAGTTCTTC
-,once,TRBV4-1,TRBJ2-1,CASSQGLGSYNEQFF,TGCGCCAGCAGCCAAGGACTGGGTTCCTACAATGAGCAGTTCTTC
TRBD2,once,TRBV10-2,TRBJ2-7,CASSPGKRTSGRFHYEQYF,TGCGCCAGCAGTCCCGGAAAGAGGACTAGCGGGAGGTTTCACTACGAGCAGTACTTC
-,-,TRBV20-1,TRBJ2-7,CTLEHEQYF,TGCACCCTGGAGCACGAGCAGTACTTC
TRBD1,-,TRBV6-5,TRBJ2-4,CASSPTGTGENIQYF,TGTGCCAGCAGTCCCACTGGGACAGGGGAGAACATTCAGTACTTC
TRBD1,-,TRBV11-2,TRBJ2-7,CASSSTTGGFEQYF,TGTGCCAGCAGCTCCACGACAGGGGGGTTTGAGCAGTACTTC
-,-,TRBV6-1,TRBJ2-7,CASSDSHGEQYF,TGTGCCAGCAGTGATAGCCATGGCGAGCAGTACTTC
TRBD1,-,TRBV11-3,TRBJ1-4,CASSFLRTGSQKLFF,TGTGCCAGCAGCTTTTTGAGGACAGGGTCCCAAAAACTGTTTTTT
TRBD2,once,TRBV9,TRBJ2-1,CASRGSGTSGHNEQFF,TGTGCCAGCAGGGGTTCCGGGACTAGCGGACACAATGAGCAGTTCTTC
TRBD2,-,TRBV19,TRBJ2-3,CASSIDRTSGANTDTQYF,TGTGCCAGTAGTATAGATCGCACTAGCGGGGCGAACACAGATACGCAGTATTTT
TRBD1,-,TRBV5-1,TRBJ1-1,CASRSQTGVVLTEAFF,TGCGCCAGCAGGTCCCAGACAGGGGTAGTACTAACTGAAGCTTTCTTT
-,-,TRBV5-1,TRBJ1-2,CASSRVEGYGYTF,TGCGCCAGCAGCAGGGTGGAGGGCTATGGCTACACCTTC
-,-,TRBV6-5,TRBJ2-4,CASRPPTGAKNIQYF,TGTGCCAGCAGGCCCCCGACAGGTGCCAAAAACATTCAGTACTTC
-,-,TRBV4-1,TRBJ2-5,CASSQDQRVQETQYF,TGCGCCAGCAGCCAAGATCAGCGGGTCCAAGAGACCCAGTACTTC
-,-,TRBV19,TRBJ2-7,CASSTPSTANYEQYF,TGTGCCAGTAGTACACCCTCGACAGCAAACTACGAGCAGTACTTC
-,-,TRBV4-1,TRBJ1-3,CASSQDAWASSGNTIYF,TGCGCCAGCAGCCAAGACGCCTGGGCCAGCTCTGGAAACACCATATATTTT
-,-,TRBV7-2,TRBJ1-4,CASSPSGTNEKLFF,TGTGCCAGCAGCCCGAGTGGAACTAATGAAAAACTGTTTTTT
TRBD1,-,TRBV3-1/TRBV3-2,TRBJ1-1,CASRPGQVRTEAFF,TGTGCCAGCAGACCCGGACAGGTCCGCACTGAAGCTTTCTTT
TRBD1,-,TRBV14,TRBJ1-6,CASSPGGNSPLHF,TGTGCCAGCAGCCCAGGGGGAAATTCACCCCTCCACTTT
-,-,TRBV28,TRBJ1-5,CASRDTYSNQPQHF,TGTGCCAGCAGAGACACATATAGCAATCAGCCCCAGCATTTT
-,-,TRBV10-2,TRBJ1-1,CASSVDIYTEAFF,TGCGCCAGCAGTGTTGACATTTACACTGAAGCTTTCTTT
-,-,TRBV30,TRBJ1-3,CAWSPSGNTIYF,TGTGCCTGGAGTCCTTCTGGAAACACCATATATTTT